These 32 T cell receptor beta chains were sequenced from one sample in a study of cytomegalovirus exposure and HLA in healthy donors. Some clones are missing from TCRdb's copy, which holds only in-frame ones; the method was immunoSEQ multiplex PCR. This table holds some 120,000 clones, around nine tenths found once. Sample: PBMCs. The source of these receptors is a man aged 25 to 40 in good health and CMV-seronegative.

This rearrangement joins TRBV4-3 to TRBJ2-3; 8 bases match TRBD2. The CDR3 loop spans 14 amino acids. With 5 bases clipped from V and 3 bases from J, the junction kept 4 bases outside the gene matches. The germline gives CDR1 LGHNA, CDR2 YSLEER. DNA of the CDR3: TGCGCCAGCAGCTTCGGGGGGGAAACAGATACGCAGTATTTT. Its protein is CASSFGGETDTQYF.

This clone was seen more than once but under ten times. This chain links TRBV6-6 with TRBJ1-2, with TRBD1 as a possible D gene (5 bases). The germline V gene has CDR1 MNHNY and CDR2 SVGAGI (reference sequence). The V gene lost 6 bases and the J gene lost 8 bases, with 19 bases spanning the gap. This CDR3 is 14 amino acids long. CDR3 amino acids: CASSSAQGLGGYTF. DNA of the CDR3: TGTGCCAGCAGCTCGGCGCAGGGACTAGGCGGCTACACCTTC.

This clone showed up just once. The chain employs TRBV27 and TRBJ2-2; D is perhaps TRBD2 (6 bases). CDR1 is MNHEY and CDR2 is SMNVEV in the germline V gene (reference sequence). The CDR3 runs to 12 residues. The germline V and J ends were trimmed by 4 bases and 13 bases, with 13 bases remaining between them. The DNA for the CDR3 is TGTGCCAGCAGTTCGGGAGCCCCGGGGCTGTTTTTT. Its protein is CASSSGAPGLFF.

CDR3 nucleotides: TGTGCCAGCAGTCCGGACAGGTGGAACACTGAAGCTTTCTTT. The encoded protein is CASSPDRWNTEAFF. This chain uses TRBV6-5 with TRBJ1-1, with 7 bases lining up with TRBD1. CDR3 length: 14 residues. Per the germline V gene, CDR1 is MNHEY and CDR2 is SVGAGI. The V gene end was trimmed by 5 bases and the J gene end by 1 base; junction bases not matched to a gene: 4.

Only one count was recorded for this clone. The chain has TRBV15 and TRBJ2-5; 7 nucleotides line up with TRBD2. Trimming at V came to 1 base and at J to 0 bases, leaving 5 bases not matched to a gene. The CDR3 has 16 amino acids. Germline loops: CDR1 LNHNV, CDR2 YYDKDF (reference sequence). CDR3 protein: CATSRGAGWDQETQYF. DNA for the CDR3: TGTGCCACCAGCAGAGGAGCGGGGTGGGACCAAGAGACCCAGTACTTC.

The rearrangement links TRBV28 to TRBJ2-5; no firm D call. The germline V and J ends were trimmed by 10 bases and 5 bases, with 17 bases remaining between them. CDR1 and CDR2 from the germline V gene are MDHEN and SYDVKM. The CDR3 covers 13 residues. The CDR3 region is CATRSEVRETQYF. The CDR3 DNA is TGTGCCACCCGGTCTGAGGTGCGGGAGACCCAGTACTTC.

Turning to this clone: In the same sample, other DNA sequences code for this CDR3. The chain couples TRBV19 to TRBJ2-7, with 10 nucleotides matching TRBD1. In germline, CDR1 is LNHDA, CDR2 SQIVND (reference sequence). V lost 4 bases and J lost 2; bases outside the gene matches: 2. CDR3 length equals 14 residues. The DNA for the CDR3 is TGTGCCAGTAGTAACGACAGGGGGCCCTACGAGCAGTACTTC. This codes for CASSNDRGPYEQYF. The whole variable domain, remainder taken from reference TRBV19 and TRBJ2-7, is DGGITQSPKYLFRKEGQNVTLSCEQNLNHDAMYWYRQDPGQGLRLIYYSQIVNDFQKGDIAEGYSVSREKKESFPLTVTSAQKNPTAFYLCASSNDRGPYEQYFGPGTRLTVT.

The chain recombines TRBV7-8 with TRBJ2-7; a possible D gene is TRBD1 (5 bases). The CDR3 consists of 14 residues. Germline assignment: CDR1 SGHVS and CDR2 FQNEAQ. Trimming took off 5 bases at V and 5 bases at J, with 16 bases between the two ends. DNA for the CDR3: TGTGCCAGCAGCCTCACCCGAGACAGCGACGAGCAGTACTTC. This encodes CASSLTRDSDEQYF.

V usage is TRBV7-9 and J usage is TRBJ2-7; weak D call: TRBD2 (5 bases). V lost 5 bases, J lost 0 bases, and 8 bases lay in between. From germline, CDR1 is SEHNR and CDR2 FQNEAQ (reference sequence). This CDR3 has 13 residues. The CDR3 reads CASSAGGSYEQYF. The CDR3 nucleotides are TGTGCCAGCAGCGCCGGAGGCTCCTACGAGCAGTACTTC.

This chain links TRBV2 with TRBJ2-1; 7 nucleotides align to TRBD2. This CDR3 is 15 amino acids long. CDR1 and CDR2 (germline): SNHLY, FYNNEI. V lost 6 bases and J lost 0; bases outside the gene matches: 5. The CDR3 coding sequence is TGTGCCAGCAGAGCTAGCGGAAGCTCCTACAATGAGCAGTTCTTC. Amino acids: CASRASGSSYNEQFF.

The J gene is TRBJ1-5, the V gene TRBV7-2; 8 nucleotides match TRBD1. CDR3 length: 16 amino acids. Germline V gene sequence: CDR1 SGHTA, CDR2 FQGNSA. V was pared by 2 bases and J by 4 bases, with 7 bases of the junction left unmatched. This CDR3 reads CASSLTPGGMNQPQHF. DNA for the CDR3: TGTGCCAGCAGCTTAACCCCAGGGGGCATGAATCAGCCCCAGCATTTT. The full variable domain, its missing parts supplied by reference TRBV7-2 and TRBJ1-5, is GAGVSQSPSNKVTEKGKDVELRCDPISGHTALYWYRQSLGQGLEFLIYFQGNSAPDKSGLPSDRFSAERTGGSVSTLTIQRTQQEDSAVYLCASSLTPGGMNQPQHFGDGTRLSIL.

This clone is a singleton in its sample. The chain joins TRBV5-1 to TRBJ1-5; possibly TRBD1 for D (6 bases). The germline V gene encodes CDR1 SGHRS and CDR2 YFSETQ. The CDR3 runs 15 residues. Trimming took 4 bases from V and 0 from J, leaving 11 bases between them. The CDR3 region is CASSASDSSNQPQHF. Written as DNA, the CDR3 is TGCGCCAGCAGCGCCTCGGACAGTAGCAATCAGCCCCAGCATTTT.

The rearrangement joins TRBV7-9 to TRBJ1-1; tentative D call: TRBD1 (6 bases). The CDR3 runs to 14 residues. V gave up 2 bases and J gave up 4 bases, with 11 bases separating them. Germline V CDR1 and CDR2: SEHNR, FQNEAQ (reference sequence). The CDR3 sequence: CASSLQGRGTEAFF. Written as DNA, the CDR3 is TGTGCCAGCAGCTTACAGGGGAGAGGCACTGAAGCTTTCTTT.

This chain links TRBV29-1 with TRBJ2-1; TRBD2 matches at 13 bases. V lost 6 bases and J lost 5; bases outside the gene matches: 16. Germline assignment: CDR1 SQVTM and CDR2 ANQGSEA. There are 18 residues in the CDR3. The CDR3 reads CSVTRAGLAGKKHNEQFF. Here the CDR3 DNA reads TGCAGCGTGACAAGGGCGGGACTAGCGGGGAAGAAACACAATGAGCAGTTCTTC.

DNA for the CDR3: TGTGCCAGCAGTTATGGACAGGGTGGCTATGGCTACACCTTC. Its protein is CASSYGQGGYGYTF. This chain joins TRBV6-6 and TRBJ1-2; 8 bases fit TRBD1. CDR3 length: 14 amino acids. Germline CDR1 is MNHNY and CDR2 is SVGAGI (reference sequence). The V gene end was trimmed by 3 bases and the J gene end by 4 bases; junction bases not matched to a gene: 4.

This clone occurred many times. V gene TRBV4-2 combines with J gene TRBJ1-5; 8 bases map to TRBD1. Germline V gives CDR1 LGHNA, CDR2 YNFKEQ. With 2 bases clipped from V and 6 bases from J, the junction kept 12 bases outside the gene matches. The length of the CDR3 is 17 residues. The CDR3 sequence: CASSQSGDRTGGQPQHF. CDR3 nucleotides: TGTGCCAGCAGCCAAAGTGGGGATCGCACAGGGGGTCAGCCCCAGCATTTT.

This chain connects TRBV5-1 to TRBJ2-5; 12 nucleotides line up with TRBD2. The CDR3 is 15 residues long. V trimming: 7 bases; J trimming: 6 bases; junction bases outside the gene matches: 10. Germline values: CDR1 SGHRS, CDR2 YFSETQ. The CDR3 sequence is CASRFASGGEQTQYF. The CDR3 DNA is TGCGCCAGCCGTTTTGCTAGCGGGGGGGAACAGACCCAGTACTTC.

This chain connects TRBV9 to TRBJ2-7; tentative D call: TRBD1 (5 bases). The CDR3 runs 14 residues. Germline CDR1 is SGDLS and CDR2 is YYNGEE. V was clipped by 0 bases and J by 5 bases, with 12 bases between them. The CDR3 nucleotides read TGTGCCAGCAGCGTAGGAGCAGGGTCGAACGAGCAGTACTTC. As protein: CASSVGAGSNEQYF.

The chain has TRBV7-3 and TRBJ2-1, with TRBD1 as a possible D gene (6 bases). Germline V gives CDR1 SGHTA, CDR2 FQGTGA. The germline V and J ends were trimmed by 6 bases and 7 bases, with 7 bases remaining between them. This CDR3 is built from 11 residues. CDR3 residues: CASRQGNEQFF. The CDR3 DNA reads TGTGCCAGCAGACAGGGTAATGAGCAGTTCTTC.

The DNA for the CDR3 is TGTGCCAGCTCACCGGGACAGGGAATAGAAAACACCATATATTTT. This translates into CASSPGQGIENTIYF. J is TRBJ1-3 and V is TRBV18, with 9 bases matching TRBD1. The V gene end was trimmed by 3 bases and the J gene end by 6 bases; junction bases not matched to a gene: 6. The germline CDR1 and CDR2 sequences are KGHSH and LQKENI. The CDR3 is made up of 15 amino acids.

The rearrangement uses TRBV5-1 and TRBJ2-1; 7 nucleotides align to TRBD2. CDR1 is SGHRS, CDR2 YFSETQ, per germline. CDR3 size: 15 residues. Unmatched junction bases numbered 3, after V lost 0 bases and J lost 3 bases. Here the CDR3 DNA reads TGCGCCAGCAGCTTGGAAGGCGGGAGCTACAATGAGCAGTTCTTC. As protein: CASSLEGGSYNEQFF.

This clone was picked up one time. The J gene is TRBJ1-3, the V gene TRBV7-6; D remains ambiguous. The V end lost 0 bases, the J end lost 2 bases, and 8 bases lay between the germline ends. CDR1 is SGHVS and CDR2 is FNYEAQ in the germline V gene. The CDR3 has 15 amino acids. The CDR3 reads CASSLAQSPGNTIYF. The CDR3 nucleotides are TGTGCCAGCAGCTTAGCGCAAAGCCCTGGAAACACCATATATTTT.

The chain carries TRBV5-1 and TRBJ2-7; 8 nucleotides line up with TRBD2. The CDR3 spans 16 residues. The junction had 9 bases not matched to a gene; V was cut back by 1 base and J by 3 bases. Germline V gene lookup returns CDR1 SGHRS and CDR2 YFSETQ. CDR3 sequence reads: CASSLPPGGDHYEQYF. CDR3 nucleotides: TGCGCCAGCAGCTTGCCCCCGGGGGGGGACCACTACGAGCAGTACTTC.

Regarding this clone: At one end the junction does not follow the germline gene, possibly because of a read error. The genes are TRBV18 and TRBJ2-1; D is possibly TRBD2 (6 bases). Germline V gene lookup returns CDR1 KGHSH and CDR2 LQKENI. The CDR3 is 13 amino acids. In DNA form, the CDR3 reads TGTGCCAGCTCAACGGGACTGTCTAATGGGCAGTTCTTC. This sequence encodes CASSTGLSNGQFF.

The chain combines TRBV9 with TRBJ2-2; D gene uncertain. Germline V gene data show CDR1 as SGDLS and CDR2 as YYNGEE. Trimming shortened V by 4 bases and J by 1 base, and 5 bases separated the two germline ends. There are 13 residues in the CDR3. The CDR3 nucleotides read TGTGCCAGCAGCTCCCAGAACACCGGGGAGCTGTTTTTT. Amino acids: CASSSQNTGELFF. The full variable domain, with the rest looked up from reference TRBV9 and TRBJ2-2, is DSGVTQTPKHLITATGQRVTLRCSPRSGDLSVYWYQQSLDQGLQFLIQYYNGEERAKGNILERFSAQQFPDLHSELNLSSLELGDSALYFCASSSQNTGELFFGEGSRLTVL.

The V call is TRBV28, the J call TRBJ1-2; D unresolved. CDR3 length: 11 residues. Trimming pared 3 bases from V and 8 bases from J, leaving 7 bases between. The germline V gene encodes CDR1 MDHEN and CDR2 SYDVKM. The chain's CDR3 is CASSFLGGYTF. CDR3 nucleotide sequence: TGTGCCAGCAGTTTTCTAGGAGGCTACACCTTC.

This chain connects TRBV28 to TRBJ1-2, with TRBD1 identical over 11 bases. Germline CDR1 reads MDHEN; CDR2 reads SYDVKM. This CDR3 is 13 amino acids long. Trimming cost V 10 bases and J 10 bases; bases outside gene matches: 11. CDR3 sequence (DNA): TGTGCCATCCCGGACAGGGGGCTTAAGGACTACACCTTC. This translates into CAIPDRGLKDYTF.

J is TRBJ2-5 and V is TRBV19, with 10 bases aligning to TRBD2. V shed 3 bases, J shed 5 bases, and the junction held 15 bases outside the gene matches. The germline CDR1 and CDR2 sequences are LNHDA and SQIVND (reference sequence). CDR3 length: 18 amino acids. In nucleotides, the CDR3 is TGTGCCAGTAGTATGGGAACTAGCGGGGTCCTTCCGGGGGAGACCCAGTACTTC. Translation gives CASSMGTSGVLPGETQYF.

The rearrangement uses TRBV29-1 and TRBJ2-2; 9 bases match TRBD1. The length of the CDR3 is 16 residues. V lost 0 bases, J lost 7 bases, and 9 bases stayed unmatched. Germline V gene lookup returns CDR1 SQVTM and CDR2 ANQGSEA. CDR3 loop: CSVEDMGTGRIGELFF. The CDR3 DNA reads TGCAGCGTTGAAGATATGGGGACAGGGAGAATCGGGGAGCTGTTTTTT.

This clone has more than one count but fewer than ten. This rearrangement joins TRBV4-1 to TRBJ1-1, with 7 bases matching TRBD1. Germline lookup yields CDR1 MGHRA and CDR2 YSYEKL. The CDR3 runs to 14 residues. V was pared by 6 bases and J by 4 bases, with 8 bases of the junction left unmatched. CDR3: CASRTTGVGTEAFF. In DNA form, the CDR3 reads TGCGCCAGCAGGACAACAGGGGTTGGCACTGAAGCTTTCTTT.

The table lists this clone with a count of one. This sequence joins TRBV13 and TRBJ1-1, with TRBD1 identical over 9 bases. V trimming: 5 bases; J trimming: 4 bases; junction bases outside the gene matches: 5. Per the germline V gene, CDR1 is PRHDT and CDR2 is FYEKMQ (reference sequence). This CDR3 contains 14 residues. CDR3 in DNA: TGTGCCAGCAGCATACAGGGGGCAGTCACTGAAGCTTTCTTT. Amino acids: CASSIQGAVTEAFF.

This chain uses TRBV11-2 with TRBJ1-1; possibly TRBD1 for D (6 bases). Deletions cut 5 bases from V and 0 bases from J, with 16 bases between. The CDR3 length is 16 residues. Germline CDR1 SGHAT, CDR2 FQNNGV. The CDR3 DNA is TGTGCCAGCAGCCAAAAGAGGGGGATCATGAACACTGAAGCTTTCTTT. Translated: CASSQKRGIMNTEAFF.